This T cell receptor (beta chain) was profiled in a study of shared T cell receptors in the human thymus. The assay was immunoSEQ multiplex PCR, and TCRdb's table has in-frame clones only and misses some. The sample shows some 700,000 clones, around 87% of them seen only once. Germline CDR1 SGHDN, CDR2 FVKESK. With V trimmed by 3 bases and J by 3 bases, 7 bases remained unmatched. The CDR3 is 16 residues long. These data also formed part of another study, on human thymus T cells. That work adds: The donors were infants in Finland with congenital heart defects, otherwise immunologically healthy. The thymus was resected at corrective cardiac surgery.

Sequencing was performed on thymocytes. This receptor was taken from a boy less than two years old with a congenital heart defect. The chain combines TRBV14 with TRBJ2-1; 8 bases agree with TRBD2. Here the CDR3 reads CASSQPETSVYNEQFF. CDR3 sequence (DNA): TGTGCCAGCAGCCAGCCCGAGACTAGCGTCTACAATGAGCAGTTCTTC. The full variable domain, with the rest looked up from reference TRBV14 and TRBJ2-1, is EAGVTQFPSHSVIEKGQTVTLRCDPISGHDNLYWYRRVMGKEIKFLLHFVKESKQDESGMPNNRFLAERTGGTYSTLKVQPAELEDSGVYFCASSQPETSVYNEQFFGPGTRLTVL.